The entry below describes one T cell receptor beta chain. These data come from a study of CD8 T cells in Susac syndrome. Random hexamers were used to reverse transcribe an amount of roughly 0.45 to 1 ug RNA. It was immunoSEQ multiplex PCR that amplified TCR beta CDR3 across 54 Vbeta and 13 Jbeta. Via MiXCR, TCRdb re-called the immunoSEQ multiplex PCR reads, giving one row per CDR3 protein. The sample has about 280,000 distinct CDR3 sequences, roughly 84% seen once. Germline-derived CDR1 and CDR2 are LGHNT and FRNRAP. Trimming took off 0 bases at V and 4 bases at J, with 10 bases between the two ends. This CDR3 has 15 residues.

The chain combines TRBV12-5 with TRBJ1-5; possibly TRBD1 for D (5 bases). This TCR came from a human donor with multiple sclerosis. The sequencing sample was made of CD8+ T cells from PBMCs. This chain's CDR3 is CASGLVGGGNQPQHF. The DNA for the CDR3 is TGTGCTAGTGGTTTGGTGGGGGGGGGTAATCAGCCCCAGCATTTT.